This entry lists 20 T cell receptor beta chains sequenced from one sample in a study of blood T cell repertoires in COVID-19. Libraries were prepared by immunoSEQ multiplex PCR; TCRdb keeps only in-frame clonotypes and omits some of them. The repertoire includes more than 85,000 clones, 85% to 90% of them detected once, and roughly 4.5% sits in the top ten. The sample comprised peripheral blood. Receptors were obtained from a man aged 50 to 60 with acute or convalescent COVID-19.

This sequence joins TRBV2 and TRBJ2-2; D is possibly TRBD2 (5 bases). The V and J ends lost 5 bases and 8 bases respectively, with 9 bases between them. The V gene's germline CDR1 is SNHLY and CDR2 FYNNEI. The CDR3 covers 12 residues. The CDR3 here is CASSFEGGELFF. Here the CDR3 DNA reads TGTGCCAGCAGTTTCGAGGGAGGGGAGCTGTTTTTT.

J is TRBJ2-3 and V is TRBV18, with 9 bases identical to TRBD1. The V gene's germline CDR1 is KGHSH and CDR2 LQKENI. J was trimmed by 3 bases and V by 3 bases; bases with no gene match: 1. This CDR3 comprises 14 residues. The CDR3 DNA reads TGTGCCAGCTCACCGACAGGGGGTACAGATACGCAGTATTTT. Translated: CASSPTGGTDTQYF. The whole variable domain, remainder taken from reference TRBV18 and TRBJ2-3, is NAGVMQNPRHLVRRRGQEARLRCSPMKGHSHVYWYRQLPEEGLKFMVYLQKENIIDESGMPKERFSAEFPKEGPSILRIQQVVRGDSAAYFCASSPTGGTDTQYFGPGTRLTVL.

The V and J genes are TRBV11-3 and TRBJ2-5, with TRBD1 matching over 9 bases. Germline V gene lookup returns CDR1 SGHNT and CDR2 YENEEA. Trimming removed 6 bases from V and 5 bases from J; junction bases left unmatched: 13. This CDR3 spans 16 amino acids. The CDR3 DNA reads TGTGCCAGCAGGCGCCCGGGACAGGGACCTGAGGAGACCCAGTACTTC. This codes for CASRRPGQGPEETQYF.

The chain links TRBV6-5 to TRBJ1-5; maybe TRBD1 (6 bases). The length of the CDR3 is 14 residues. The germline V and J ends were trimmed by 9 bases and 3 bases, with 15 bases remaining between them. Germline-derived CDR1 and CDR2 are MNHEY and SVGAGI. CDR3 sequence (DNA): TGTGCCAGTGGACAGTGGGCGGACAATCAGCCCCAGCATTTT. Protein: CASGQWADNQPQHF.

The chain employs TRBV7-9 and TRBJ1-4; 11 nucleotides agree with TRBD1. Losses at the gene ends were 5 bases for V and 7 bases for J; bases not matched to a gene: 15. Germline loops: CDR1 SEHNR, CDR2 FQNEAQ (reference sequence). CDR3 length: 18 amino acids. The CDR3 region is CASSPDSGQGAVTEKLFF. For the CDR3, the DNA is TGTGCCAGCAGCCCAGATTCCGGACAGGGGGCTGTTACTGAAAAACTGTTTTTT.

This clone showed up just a few times. J is TRBJ2-7 and V is TRBV7-8; D is unclear. Germline CDR1 is SGHVS and CDR2 is FQNEAQ. The CDR3 spans 12 residues. Trimming took 3 bases from V and 1 from J, leaving 4 bases between them. The CDR3 protein is CASSFQSYEQYF. The CDR3 DNA follows: TGTGCCAGCAGCTTTCAATCCTACGAGCAGTACTTC.

In its sample, this clone was seen a few times. The CDR3 region has the DNA TGCGCCAGCACCATCGGGGCGGGGGACACTGAAGCTTTCTTT. Its translation is CASTIGAGDTEAFF. The rearrangement uses TRBV4-1 and TRBJ1-1, with D possibly matching TRBD1 (5 bases). V was clipped by 7 bases and J by 3 bases, with 15 bases between them. Germline values: CDR1 MGHRA, CDR2 YSYEKL. The CDR3 totals 14 residues.

This clone has just a few counts. The chain has TRBV6-8 and TRBJ2-1, with 7 positions matching TRBD2. This CDR3 is built from 16 residues. Trimming at V came to 6 bases and at J to 7 bases, leaving 15 bases not matched to a gene. CDR1 and CDR2 (germline): MNHGY, SAAAGT. DNA of the CDR3: TGTGCCAGCAGCTCATTGATTGGCGGGAGAGGGAATGAGCAGTTCTTC. Its translation is CASSSLIGGRGNEQFF.

This chain uses TRBV15 with TRBJ2-7; perhaps TRBD1 as D (5 bases). Germline loops: CDR1 LNHNV, CDR2 YYDKDF (reference sequence). The CDR3 is made up of 16 amino acids. V was clipped by 3 bases and J by 4 bases, with 19 bases between them. The CDR3 sequence: CATSRPGNSLGYEQYF. The CDR3 DNA reads as TGTGCCACCAGCAGGCCAGGGAATTCTTTGGGTTACGAGCAGTACTTC.

The chain has TRBV7-8 and TRBJ1-3; D is perhaps TRBD1 (5 bases). This CDR3 is built from 14 residues. The V gene's germline CDR1 is SGHVS and CDR2 FQNEAQ. The V and J ends lost 5 bases and 3 bases respectively, with 11 bases between them. The chain's CDR3 is CASSPRQYGNTIYF. In DNA, the CDR3 is TGTGCCAGCAGCCCCCGACAGTATGGAAACACCATATATTTT.

This clone was found once. The rearrangement uses TRBV11-2 and TRBJ2-3; 9 nucleotides agree with TRBD2. CDR3 size: 18 residues. Germline V gene sequence: CDR1 SGHAT, CDR2 FQNNGV. Trimming took 2 bases from V and 0 from J; bases not matched to a gene: 9. The CDR3 loop reads CASSLLGAGGASTDTQYF. The CDR3 DNA reads as TGTGCCAGCAGCTTACTGGGAGCGGGGGGCGCTAGCACAGATACGCAGTATTTT.

J is TRBJ1-2 and V is TRBV3-1 (or the pseudogene TRBV3-2); 10 nucleotides agree with TRBD1. The CDR3 spans 16 residues. V lost 0 bases, J lost 2 bases, and 3 bases stayed unmatched. Looked up from germline, CDR1 is LGHDT and CDR2 is YNNKEL (reference sequence). The CDR3 DNA reads as TGTGCCAGCAGCCAAGATGGGGGACAGGGGAACTATGGCTACACCTTC. This encodes CASSQDGGQGNYGYTF.

The rearrangement joins TRBV4-2 to TRBJ2-3; 8 bases map to TRBD2. This CDR3 region has 17 residues. Per germline, CDR1 LGHNA and CDR2 YNFKEQ. With V trimmed by 0 bases and J by 5 bases, 10 bases remained unmatched. The CDR3 nucleotides are TGTGCCAGCAGCCAAGAGGTGGCCGGGACTAGTGAAGATACGCAGTATTTT. Amino acid sequence: CASSQEVAGTSEDTQYF.

The V and J genes are TRBV5-1 and TRBJ2-2, with TRBD2 identical over 12 bases. This CDR3 is 16 amino acids long. Germline V lookup: CDR1 SGHRS, CDR2 YFSETQ. J was trimmed by 7 bases and V by 4 bases; bases with no gene match: 8. The CDR3 bases are TGCGCCAGCAGCCTGGGTGTACTAGCGGGAGGCGGGGAGCTGTTTTTT. It translates to CASSLGVLAGGGELFF.

This chain links TRBV28 with TRBJ1-1; no definite D call. Germline-derived CDR1 and CDR2 are MDHEN and SYDVKM. The ends were cut back, 5 bases at V and 3 bases at J, with 10 bases in the middle. The CDR3 extends over 13 amino acids. The chain's CDR3 is CASSPPPDTEAFF. The CDR3 DNA follows: TGTGCCAGCAGTCCCCCTCCGGACACTGAAGCTTTCTTT.

V is TRBV3-1 (or the pseudogene TRBV3-2) and J is TRBJ1-6; 8 bases map to TRBD1. The CDR3 runs 17 residues. J gave up 2 bases and V 0 bases, and 3 bases lay outside the gene matches. The germline gives CDR1 LGHDT, CDR2 YNNKEL (reference sequence). The CDR3, as DNA: TGTGCCAGCAGCCAAGAATGGACAGGGACCTATAATTCACCCCTCCACTTT. Translation: CASSQEWTGTYNSPLHF.

CDR3 DNA sequence: TGCGCCAGCAGCCAATCACCGGGACTCCCTGAGGTTGAGCAGTTCTTC. It encodes CASSQSPGLPEVEQFF. The gene calls are TRBV4-1 and TRBJ2-1; weak D call: TRBD2 (6 bases). Per the germline V gene, CDR1 is MGHRA and CDR2 is YSYEKL. This CDR3 has 16 residues. V lost 2 bases, J lost 9 bases, and 20 bases lay in between.

The J gene is TRBJ1-2, the V gene TRBV11-3; the match to TRBD1 covers 9 bases. This CDR3 contains 16 residues. V trimming: 1 base; J trimming: 4 bases; junction bases outside the gene matches: 7. Germline loops: CDR1 SGHNT, CDR2 YENEEA. The CDR3: CASSLGEGTGSYGYTF. DNA for the CDR3: TGTGCCAGCAGCTTAGGAGAAGGGACAGGGTCCTATGGCTACACCTTC.

This chain uses TRBV5-1 with TRBJ2-1; 8 positions agree with TRBD2. The CDR3 has 15 residues. Trimming cost V 0 bases and J 6 bases; bases outside gene matches: 5. In germline, CDR1 is SGHRS, CDR2 YFSETQ. The CDR3 sequence: CASSLEVAGLNEQFF. Here the CDR3 DNA reads TGCGCCAGCAGCTTGGAGGTAGCGGGACTCAATGAGCAGTTCTTC.

The chain couples TRBV6-4 to TRBJ2-3; 10 bases are a match to TRBD2. CDR1 and CDR2 (germline): MRHNA, SNTAGT. CDR3 length: 16 residues. V shed 2 bases, J shed 0 bases, and the junction held 2 bases outside the gene matches. As DNA, the CDR3 is TGTGCCAGCAGTGACCTTAGCGGGGGGAGCACAGATACGCAGTATTTT. This encodes CASSDLSGGSTDTQYF.